Shown below are 25 T cell receptor beta chains from a single sample sequenced in a study of cytomegalovirus exposure and HLA in healthy donors (dated by TCRdb to the late 2010s). Library method: the immunoSEQ multiplex PCR assay. The multiplex PCR relied on a mix of 60 forward primers for TCR Vbeta segments and 13 reverse primers for TCR Jbeta segments. This is the immuneACCESS table as TCRdb keeps it, with only in-frame sequences that have V and J called. A part of the clones is gone; compared with another copy, unresolved V genes explain less than half, and the rest is unexplained. The sample table records about 180,000 clones; about 82% of these occur just once. Of the sample, 1.9% falls within the top ten clones. Sequenced material: PBMCs. These receptors all stem from a woman in her twenties or thirties in good health and CMV-seronegative.

This clone was detected a few times. The chain couples TRBV27 to TRBJ2-7; 9 bases are a match to TRBD2. Germline assignment: CDR1 MNHEY and CDR2 SMNVEV (reference sequence). V lost 8 bases, J lost 4 bases, and 3 bases stayed unmatched. The CDR3 extends over 12 amino acids. In DNA, the CDR3 is TGTGCCAGCCAGGCGGGGGGGTACGAGCAGTACTTC. This codes for CASQAGGYEQYF.

This clone appeared a few times. The chain joins TRBV7-9 to TRBJ2-1; 8 nucleotides agree with TRBD2. Germline CDR1 reads SEHNR; CDR2 reads FQNEAQ (reference sequence). The CDR3 has 14 residues. Germline trimming cut 4 bases from V and 10 bases from J; bases unmatched to any gene: 9. The CDR3 here is CASSSGGVAGEQFF. CDR3 nucleotide sequence: TGTGCCAGCAGCTCCGGTGGGGTAGCGGGGGAGCAGTTCTTC.

This clone was seen a few times. V and J are TRBV6-1 and TRBJ1-1, with 7 positions matching TRBD1. The CDR3 is 15 amino acids. The V and J ends lost 1 base and 3 bases, in that order; junction bases with no gene match: 5. Looked up from germline, CDR1 is MNHNS and CDR2 is SASEGT. The CDR3 loop is CASSEEGRGYTEAFF. CDR3 sequence (DNA): TGTGCCAGCAGTGAAGAGGGCAGGGGGTACACTGAAGCTTTCTTT.

This clone turned up a few times. The chain recombines TRBV5-1 with TRBJ1-2; 7 bases match TRBD1. Germline lookup yields CDR1 SGHRS and CDR2 YFSETQ. The trim removed 0 bases at V and 6 bases at J, leaving 5 bases unmatched. The CDR3 consists of 14 residues. The CDR3 protein is CASSLVGQVHGYTF. CDR3 bases: TGCGCCAGCAGCTTGGTCGGACAGGTCCATGGCTACACCTTC.

The rearrangement links TRBV28 to TRBJ2-7; 8 bases are a match to TRBD2. Germline V lookup: CDR1 MDHEN, CDR2 SYDVKM. This CDR3 region has 14 residues. The J segment lost 4 bases and the V segment lost 6 bases, leaving 8 bases of the junction unmatched. The CDR3 loop reads CASSSPGGLYEQYF. CDR3 DNA sequence: TGTGCCAGCAGCTCGCCGGGGGGGCTTTACGAGCAGTACTTC.

This sequence joins TRBV4-1 and TRBJ1-2, with D possibly being TRBD1 (5 bases). V was clipped by 4 bases and J by 5 bases, with 8 bases between them. The CDR3 contains 12 residues. CDR1 is MGHRA, CDR2 YSYEKL, per germline. CDR3 bases: TGCGCCAGCAGCCTGCAGGGTTATGGCTACACCTTC. Residues: CASSLQGYGYTF.

The chain is built from TRBV9 and TRBJ2-3; 7 positions agree with TRBD1. CDR3 size: 17 residues. V trimming: 0 bases; J trimming: 2 bases; junction bases outside the gene matches: 9. The germline V gene has CDR1 SGDLS and CDR2 YYNGEE. The CDR3 region is CASSVGAGGTFTDTQYF. The DNA of the CDR3 is TGTGCCAGCAGCGTAGGGGCAGGGGGAACCTTCACAGATACGCAGTATTTT.

V and J are TRBV29-1 and TRBJ2-7, with D unclear. The V end lost 0 bases, the J end lost 3 bases, and 3 bases lay between the germline ends. Germline V gene data show CDR1 as SQVTM and CDR2 as ANQGSEA. This CDR3 contains 11 residues. Here the CDR3 reads CSVEDSYEQYF. The DNA for the CDR3 is TGCAGCGTTGAAGACAGCTACGAGCAGTACTTC.

This chain uses TRBV7-9 with TRBJ2-5; D not resolved. This CDR3 region has 14 residues. Trimming removed 5 bases at V and 3 bases at J, with 13 bases between. Germline V CDR1 and CDR2: SEHNR, FQNEAQ (reference sequence). The CDR3 DNA reads as TGTGCCAGCAGCCCGTACGCCGGAGAAGAGACCCAGTACTTC. This encodes CASSPYAGEETQYF.

J is TRBJ2-2 and V is TRBV2; TRBD1 matches 9 bases. Per germline, CDR1 SNHLY and CDR2 FYNNEI. The V gene end was trimmed by 1 base and the J gene end by 5 bases; junction bases not matched to a gene: 2. This CDR3 contains 15 residues. This CDR3 is CASSEVGQGTGELFF. CDR3 nucleotides: TGTGCCAGCAGTGAAGTAGGACAGGGGACCGGGGAGCTGTTTTTT.

This clone was observed once. The chain employs TRBV4-3 and TRBJ2-7, with TRBD2 matching 9 bases. The germline gives CDR1 LGHNA, CDR2 YSLEER. The CDR3 consists of 16 residues. Trimming at V came to 0 bases and at J to 1 base, leaving 4 bases not matched to a gene. CDR3 sequence reads: CASSQEASGVSYEQYF. In DNA form, the CDR3 reads TGCGCCAGCAGCCAAGAGGCTAGCGGGGTTTCCTACGAGCAGTACTTC.

This chain links TRBV6-6 with TRBJ2-1; 8 nucleotides match TRBD1. J gave up 9 bases and V 4 bases, and 11 bases lay outside the gene matches. Per the germline V gene, CDR1 is MNHNY and CDR2 is SVGAGI (reference sequence). The CDR3 spans 15 residues. Written as DNA, the CDR3 is TGTGCCAGCAGTTGGGGGGCAGGGGGCGCGGGTGAGCAGTTCTTC. Translated, it gives CASSWGAGGAGEQFF.

The V call is TRBV7-9, the J call TRBJ1-1; a weak D match, TRBD1 (6 bases). V shed 4 bases and J shed 1 base, with 10 bases lying between them. The CDR3 length is 14 residues. Germline CDR1 is SEHNR and CDR2 is FQNEAQ (reference sequence). The CDR3 sequence is CASSSRDTNTEAFF. Here the CDR3 DNA reads TGTGCCAGCAGCTCCCGGGACACGAACACTGAAGCTTTCTTT.

The chain is built from TRBV7-2 and TRBJ1-2; 8 nucleotides line up with TRBD1. This CDR3 region has 14 residues. V was clipped by 5 bases and J by 7 bases; unmatched bases: 9. Germline lookup yields CDR1 SGHTA and CDR2 FQGNSA. In DNA, the CDR3 is TGTGCCAGCAGCCTGACAGGGGTAGTTCGTGGCTACACCTTC. This sequence encodes CASSLTGVVRGYTF.

The gene calls are TRBV30 and TRBJ1-4; maybe TRBD1 (5 bases). This CDR3 spans 15 amino acids. Per germline, CDR1 GTSNPN and CDR2 SVGIG (reference sequence). Trimming shortened V by 0 bases and J by 8 bases, and 16 bases separated the two germline ends. CDR3 nucleotides: TGTGCCTGGAGTGTTTGGGCAGGGAACGAGGAAAAACTGTTTTTT. Translation gives CAWSVWAGNEEKLFF.

The chain couples TRBV10-3 to TRBJ2-7, with a possible D match to TRBD1 (6 bases). The V gene lost 6 bases and the J gene lost 2 bases, with 20 bases spanning the gap. This CDR3 is built from 16 residues. Germline-derived CDR1 and CDR2 are ENHRY and SYGVKD. CDR3 nucleotide sequence: TGTGCCATCAGGAGCCCTGGCAGGGGCCCTCCCTACGAGCAGTACTTC. It codes for CAIRSPGRGPPYEQYF.

V usage is TRBV7-9 and J usage is TRBJ1-1; 12 bases agree with TRBD1. With 4 bases clipped from V and 5 bases from J, the junction kept 5 bases outside the gene matches. This CDR3 has 15 amino acids. Germline-derived CDR1 and CDR2 are SEHNR and FQNEAQ (reference sequence). The CDR3 DNA sequence: TGTGCCAGCAGCTCGGGACAGGGGGCGCAGACTGAAGCTTTCTTT. Translated: CASSSGQGAQTEAFF.

This chain links TRBV10-3 with TRBJ1-5; 9 bases align to TRBD1. With 8 bases clipped from V and 2 bases from J, the junction kept 10 bases outside the gene matches. Germline assignment: CDR1 ENHRY and CDR2 SYGVKD. This CDR3 spans 16 amino acids. For the CDR3, the DNA is TGTGCCATCCGACCCTCCACAGGGGGCGGCAATCAGCCCCAGCATTTT. It is translated as CAIRPSTGGGNQPQHF.

The rearrangement uses TRBV5-1 and TRBJ1-2; D call uncertain. This CDR3 region has 17 residues. Trimming shortened V by 1 base and J by 1 base, and 17 bases separated the two germline ends. CDR1 and CDR2 (germline): SGHRS, YFSETQ. For the CDR3, the DNA is TGCGCCAGCAGCTTGATACTACCCGGTCCGGGTAACTATGGCTACACCTTC. As protein: CASSLILPGPGNYGYTF. The full variable domain, completed using reference TRBV5-1 and TRBJ1-2, is KAGVTQTPRYLIKTRGQQVTLSCSPISGHRSVSWYQQTPGQGLQFLFEYFSETQRNKGNFPGRFSGRQFSNSRSEMNVSTLELGDSALYLCASSLILPGPGNYGYTFGSGTRLTVV.

The rearrangement links TRBV27 to TRBJ1-2; D is possibly TRBD1 (5 bases). V was trimmed by 5 bases and J by 1 base, leaving 14 bases between them. Germline V gives CDR1 MNHEY, CDR2 SMNVEV (reference sequence). The CDR3 is made up of 15 amino acids. The CDR3: CASSPKSGVNYGYTF. In DNA form, the CDR3 reads TGTGCCAGCAGTCCAAAATCGGGGGTTAACTATGGCTACACCTTC.

The V call is TRBV30, the J call TRBJ2-5, with 14 bases fitting TRBD2. V gave up 0 bases and J gave up 5 bases; unmatched junction bases: 5. The CDR3 runs 16 residues. CDR1 GTSNPN and CDR2 SVGIG come from the germline V gene (reference sequence). CDR3 residues: CAWSVGTSGGRETQYF. The CDR3 DNA reads as TGTGCCTGGAGTGTAGGGACTAGCGGGGGCCGTGAGACCCAGTACTTC.

The chain recombines TRBV2 with TRBJ1-5, with a weak D call TRBD1 (5 bases). Trimming removed 8 bases from V and 2 bases from J, with 13 bases in between. Germline loops: CDR1 SNHLY, CDR2 FYNNEI. The CDR3 contains 14 residues. CDR3 bases: TGTGCCAGCCGAAGAGACAGTGGCAATCAGCCCCAGCATTTT. Residues: CASRRDSGNQPQHF.

This chain links TRBV27 with TRBJ1-1, with D possibly being TRBD1 (6 bases). The CDR3 covers 15 residues. Germline CDR1 and CDR2: MNHEY and SMNVEV (reference sequence). V lost 6 bases, J lost 0 bases, and 14 bases lay in between. CDR3: CASRVRTDLNTEAFF. CDR3 nucleotide sequence: TGTGCCAGCAGGGTAAGGACAGATTTGAACACTGAAGCTTTCTTT.

The gene calls are TRBV4-1 and TRBJ2-4, with 7 bases fitting TRBD2. The CDR3 runs to 17 residues. Germline loops: CDR1 MGHRA, CDR2 YSYEKL. Unmatched junction bases numbered 6, after V lost 1 base and J lost 0 bases. For the CDR3, the DNA is TGCGCCAGCAGCCAAGTCGGGGCGGGGGTAGCCAAAAACATTCAGTACTTC. Encoded protein: CASSQVGAGVAKNIQYF.

The chain carries TRBV29-1 and TRBJ1-2; 8 nucleotides line up with TRBD1. V dropped 2 bases and J dropped 2; count of bases not matched to a gene: 4. CDR1 SQVTM and CDR2 ANQGSEA come from the germline V gene. This CDR3 is 14 amino acids long. CDR3 DNA sequence: TGCAGCGTTGAAAAGGACAGGGCGAACTATGGCTACACCTTC. Protein product: CSVEKDRANYGYTF. Full variable domain (missing parts from reference TRBV29-1 and TRBJ1-2): SAVISQKPSRDICQRGTSLTIQCQVDSQVTMMFWYRQQPGQSLTLIATANQGSEATYESGFVIDKFPISRPNLTFSTLTVSNMSPEDSSIYLCSVEKDRANYGYTFGSGTRLTVV.